Listed below are T cell receptor beta chains from one sample, sequenced in a study of blood T cells in healthy people across ages. From the 5' RACE reads, TCRdb called clonotypes with MiXCR, one entry per CDR3 protein. Here the sample spans about 400,000 distinct CDR3 sequences, about half being singletons. Specimen: blood. Receptor source: a man between 60 and 70 years old in good health. The CDR3 runs from the conserved cysteine through the conserved F or W. D genes are given only for firm matches. Size values are once, few and many counts, or a class for expanded clones, and some rows have none.

V gene,J gene,D gene,clone size,CDR3 protein,CDR3 DNA
TRBV5-1,TRBJ2-1,.,few,CASSFAPERGNNEQFF,TGCGCCAGCAGTTTCGCCCCGGAACGGGGCAACAATGAGCAGTTCTTC
TRBV5-8,TRBJ1-5,.,.,CASSLLAGRGYSNQPQHF,TGTGCCAGCAGCTTGTTGGCAGGGAGGGGATATAGCAATCAGCCCCAGCATTTT
TRBV6-5,TRBJ2-1,.,.,CASSLSRNSYNEQFF,TGTGCCAGCAGTCTTTCCCGAAACTCCTACAATGAGCAGTTCTTC
TRBV3-1,TRBJ2-4,.,few,CASSQGHLAKNIQYF,TGTGCCAGCAGCCAGGGACACCTAGCCAAAAACATTCAGTACTTC
TRBV7-7,TRBJ2-2,TRBD1,few,CASSEGQGAGELFF,TGTGCTAGCAGCGAGGGACAGGGCGCCGGGGAGCTGTTTTTT
TRBV5-6,TRBJ2-5,.,.,CAGSGDREETQYF,TGTGCCGGCAGCGGGGACAGAGAAGAGACCCAGTACTTC
TRBV5-1,TRBJ2-3,.,.,CASSPRGPSSDTQYF,TGCGCCAGCAGCCCCAGGGGACCTTCGTCCGATACGCAGTATTTT
TRBV20-1,TRBJ2-5,TRBD1,.,CSAGGQGAHFQYF,TGCAGTGCTGGGGGACAGGGGGCCCATTTTCAGTACTTC
TRBV7-2,TRBJ2-7,TRBD1,.,CASSARTGFEQYF,TGTGCCAGCAGCGCTAGGACAGGGTTCGAGCAGTACTTC
TRBV9,TRBJ2-7,TRBD2,few,CASSVSGLAGVAEQYF,TGTGCCAGCAGCGTTAGCGGACTAGCGGGAGTAGCCGAGCAGTACTTC
TRBV28,TRBJ2-7,TRBD1,.,CASSVRTGGHDEQYF,TGTGCCAGCAGTGTAAGGACAGGGGGCCATGACGAGCAGTACTTC
TRBV6-1,TRBJ2-7,.,.,CASSGYTYEQYF,TGTGCCAGCAGTGGTTACACCTACGAGCAGTACTTC
TRBV6-2/TRBV6-3,TRBJ2-1,.,.,CASSYWETNEQFF,TGTGCCAGCAGTTACTGGGAGACCAATGAGCAGTTCTTC
TRBV11-2,TRBJ2-7,.,.,CASSVYRGAYEQYF,TGTGCCAGCAGCGTGTATAGGGGCGCATACGAGCAGTACTTC
TRBV11-2,TRBJ1-6,.,.,CASSFSGTVRDSPLHF,TGTGCCAGCAGCTTTAGTGGCACAGTCAGAGATTCACCCCTCCACTTT
TRBV20-1,TRBJ2-5,TRBD2,.,CSATARLAANNEQYF,TGCAGTGCCACAGCCCGACTAGCGGCAAACAATGAGCAGTACTTC
TRBV20-1,TRBJ2-3,.,.,CSALLPPDTQYF,TGCAGTGCTCTGTTACCGCCAGATACGCAGTATTTT
TRBV20-1,TRBJ2-4,.,.,CSARRLAKNIQYF,TGCAGTGCTAGGCGACTAGCCAAAAACATTCAGTACTTC
TRBV5-1,TRBJ2-1,TRBD2,.,CASSSDIGGLVQFF,TGCGCCAGCAGCTCGGATATTGGGGGACTAGTGCAGTTCTTC
TRBV6-1,TRBJ2-3,.,.,CASIEPEKQTNTQYF,TGTGCCAGCATCGAACCGGAAAAACAAACAAATACGCAGTATTTT
TRBV7-2,TRBJ2-5,.,.,CASSSGRGTVKTQYF,TGTGCCAGCAGCTCCGGACGGGGAACCGTGAAGACCCAGTACTTC
TRBV20-1,TRBJ2-3,.,.,CSARNSSHSSTDTQYF,TGCAGTGCTAGAAATAGCAGCCATTCGAGCACAGATACGCAGTATTTT
TRBV7-2,TRBJ1-5,.,.,CASSLFPGEQPQHF,TGTGCCAGCAGCTTATTCCCGGGAGAGCAGCCCCAGCATTTT
TRBV24-1,TRBJ2-5,TRBD2,.,CATSDPGLAGVQETQYF,TGTGCCACCAGTGACCCGGGACTAGCGGGAGTACAAGAGACCCAGTACTTC
TRBV3-1,TRBJ2-5,.,.,CASSQDPGVLQETQYF,TGTGCCAGCAGCCAAGATCCGGGGGTGCTCCAAGAGACCCAGTACTTC
TRBV29-1,TRBJ2-5,TRBD2,.,CSLTSGGETQYF,TGCAGCTTAACTAGCGGGGGTGAGACCCAGTACTTC
TRBV11-3,TRBJ2-1,.,many,CASSLGGVGGSYNEQFF,TGTGCCAGCAGCTTGGGGGGAGTAGGGGGCTCCTACAATGAGCAGTTCTTC
TRBV7-2,TRBJ2-7,.,many,CASRQSYEQYF,TGTGCCAGCAGACAGTCCTACGAGCAGTACTTC
TRBV5-1,TRBJ2-3,TRBD2,many,CASSFGGSSTDTQYF,TGTGCCAGCAGTTTCGGGGGGTCTAGCACAGATACGCAGTATTTT
TRBV2,TRBJ2-7,.,few,CASSEYYKNYEQYF,TGTGCCAGCAGTGAATACTACAAAAACTACGAGCAGTACTTC
TRBV9,TRBJ1-1,TRBD1,.,CASSVGHRGNTEAFF,TGTGCCAGCAGCGTAGGTCACAGGGGGAACACTGAAGCTTTCTTT
TRBV18,TRBJ1-5,TRBD1,.,CASSPDRGQDQPQHF,TGTGCCAGCTCCCCCGACAGGGGGCAGGATCAGCCCCAGCATTTT
TRBV11-2,TRBJ2-7,TRBD1,.,CASSLVGTGYEQYF,TGTGCCAGCAGCTTAGTAGGGACAGGGTACGAGCAGTACTTC
TRBV9,TRBJ2-3,.,.,CASSVDTGRDTQYF,TGTGCCAGCAGCGTAGACACAGGCCGGGATACGCAGTATTTT
TRBV20-1,TRBJ1-2,.,.,CSAEEIYGYTF,TGCAGTGCGGAAGAGATTTATGGCTACACCTTC